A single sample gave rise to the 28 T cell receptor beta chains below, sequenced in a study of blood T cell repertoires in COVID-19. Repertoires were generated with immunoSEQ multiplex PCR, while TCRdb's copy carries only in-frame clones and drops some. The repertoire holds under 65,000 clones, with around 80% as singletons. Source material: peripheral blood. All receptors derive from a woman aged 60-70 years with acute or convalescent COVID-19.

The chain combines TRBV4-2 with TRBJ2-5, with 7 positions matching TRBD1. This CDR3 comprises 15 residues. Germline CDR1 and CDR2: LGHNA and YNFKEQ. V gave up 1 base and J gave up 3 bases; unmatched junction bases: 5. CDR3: CASSQAGTAEETQYF. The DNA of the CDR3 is TGTGCCAGCAGCCAAGCTGGGACAGCAGAAGAGACCCAGTACTTC.

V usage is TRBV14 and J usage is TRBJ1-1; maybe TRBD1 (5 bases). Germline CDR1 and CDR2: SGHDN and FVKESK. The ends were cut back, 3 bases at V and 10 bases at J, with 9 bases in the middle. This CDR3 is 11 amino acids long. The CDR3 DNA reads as TGTGCCAGCAGCCAGGGACTCTTAGCTTTCTTT. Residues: CASSQGLLAFF.

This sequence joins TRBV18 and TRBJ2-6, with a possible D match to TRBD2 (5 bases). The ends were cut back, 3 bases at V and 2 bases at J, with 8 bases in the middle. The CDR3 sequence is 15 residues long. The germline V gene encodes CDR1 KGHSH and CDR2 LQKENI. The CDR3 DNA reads TGTGCCAGCTCACCGAGGGAGACTGGGGCCAACGTCCTGACTTTC. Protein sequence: CASSPRETGANVLTF.

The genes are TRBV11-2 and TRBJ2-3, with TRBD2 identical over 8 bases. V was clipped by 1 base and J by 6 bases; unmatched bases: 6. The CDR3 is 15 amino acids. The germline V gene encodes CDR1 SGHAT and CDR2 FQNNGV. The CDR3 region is CASSLVAGGGDTQYF. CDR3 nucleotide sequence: TGTGCCAGCAGCTTAGTTGCGGGGGGTGGTGATACGCAGTATTTT.

This chain's CDR3 is CASSVMEMADTQYF. In nucleotides, the CDR3 is TGTGCCAGCAGCGTAATGGAGATGGCAGATACGCAGTATTTT. The rearrangement joins TRBV9 to TRBJ2-3; no clear D. V shed 1 base and J shed 4 bases, with 10 bases lying between them. CDR1 and CDR2 from the germline V gene are SGDLS and YYNGEE. CDR3 length: 14 residues.

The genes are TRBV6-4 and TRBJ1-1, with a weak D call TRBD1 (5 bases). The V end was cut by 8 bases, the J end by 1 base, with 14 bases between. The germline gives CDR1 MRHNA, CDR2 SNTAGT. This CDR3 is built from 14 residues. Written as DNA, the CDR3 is TGTGCCAGCTCGTTCACAGGTCAGAACACTGAAGCTTTCTTT. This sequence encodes CASSFTGQNTEAFF.

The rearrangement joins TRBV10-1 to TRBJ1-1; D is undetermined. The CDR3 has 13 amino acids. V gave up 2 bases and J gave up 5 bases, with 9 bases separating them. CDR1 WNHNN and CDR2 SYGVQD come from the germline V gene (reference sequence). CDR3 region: CASSEKAGTEAFF. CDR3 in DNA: TGCGCCAGCAGTGAGAAGGCGGGGACTGAAGCTTTCTTT.

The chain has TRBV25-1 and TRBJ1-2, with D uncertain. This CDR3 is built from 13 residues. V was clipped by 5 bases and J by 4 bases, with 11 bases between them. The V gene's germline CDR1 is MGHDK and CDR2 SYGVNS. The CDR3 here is CASSQRVGYGYTF. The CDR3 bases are TGTGCCAGCAGTCAGAGGGTTGGCTATGGCTACACCTTC.

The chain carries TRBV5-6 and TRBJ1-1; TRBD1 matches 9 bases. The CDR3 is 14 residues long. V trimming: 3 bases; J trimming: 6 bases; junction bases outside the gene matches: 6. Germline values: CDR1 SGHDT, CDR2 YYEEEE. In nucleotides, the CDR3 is TGTGCCAGCAGCTCACAGGGGGCGGCCTCTGAAGCTTTCTTT. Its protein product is CASSSQGAASEAFF.

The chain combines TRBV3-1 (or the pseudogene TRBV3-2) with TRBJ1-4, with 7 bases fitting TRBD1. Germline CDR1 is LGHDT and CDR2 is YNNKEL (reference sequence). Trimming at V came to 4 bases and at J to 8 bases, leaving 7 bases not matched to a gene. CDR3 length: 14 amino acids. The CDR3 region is CASSLVTGAEKLFF. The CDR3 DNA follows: TGTGCCAGCAGCCTTGTCACAGGGGCCGAAAAACTGTTTTTT.

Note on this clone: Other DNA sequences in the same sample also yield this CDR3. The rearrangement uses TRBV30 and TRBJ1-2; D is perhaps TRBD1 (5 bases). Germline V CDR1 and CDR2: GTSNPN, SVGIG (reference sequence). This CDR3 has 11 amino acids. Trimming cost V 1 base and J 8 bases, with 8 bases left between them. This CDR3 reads CAWSATGGYTF. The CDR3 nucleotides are TGTGCCTGGAGTGCCACAGGCGGCTACACCTTC.

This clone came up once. CDR3 sequence (DNA): TGCGCCAGCAGCTTTACCTCCGGGACAGTTAATGAAAAACTGTTTTTT. This codes for CASSFTSGTVNEKLFF. The V call is TRBV5-1, the J call TRBJ1-4; 7 nucleotides align to TRBD1. The CDR3 is made up of 16 amino acids. Per the germline V gene, CDR1 is SGHRS and CDR2 is YFSETQ. The junction had 8 bases not matched to a gene; V was cut back by 2 bases and J by 4 bases.

In nucleotides, the CDR3 is TGTGCCGCCGGAGCGAGCACAGATACGCAGTATTTT. Translation gives CAAGASTDTQYF. The genes are TRBV6-6 and TRBJ2-3; D is unresolved. V gave up 11 bases and J gave up 0 bases, with 9 bases separating them. This CDR3 has 12 residues. Germline CDR1 MNHNY, CDR2 SVGAGI (reference sequence).

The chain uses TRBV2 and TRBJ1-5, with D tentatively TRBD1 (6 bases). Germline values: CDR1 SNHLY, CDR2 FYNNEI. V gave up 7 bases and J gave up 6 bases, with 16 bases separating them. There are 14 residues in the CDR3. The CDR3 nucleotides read TGTGCCAGCACCCGTGGGGGGGGCCTTCAGCCCCAGCATTTT. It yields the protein CASTRGGGLQPQHF.

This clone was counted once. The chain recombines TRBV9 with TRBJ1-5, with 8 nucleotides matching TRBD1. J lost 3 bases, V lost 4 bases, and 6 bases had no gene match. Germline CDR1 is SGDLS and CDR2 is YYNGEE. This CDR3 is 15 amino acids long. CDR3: CASSPQGAVNQPQHF. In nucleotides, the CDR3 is TGTGCCAGCAGCCCGCAGGGGGCGGTCAATCAGCCCCAGCATTTT. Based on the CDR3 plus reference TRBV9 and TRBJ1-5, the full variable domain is DSGVTQTPKHLITATGQRVTLRCSPRSGDLSVYWYQQSLDQGLQFLIQYYNGEERAKGNILERFSAQQFPDLHSELNLSSLELGDSALYFCASSPQGAVNQPQHFGDGTRLSIL.

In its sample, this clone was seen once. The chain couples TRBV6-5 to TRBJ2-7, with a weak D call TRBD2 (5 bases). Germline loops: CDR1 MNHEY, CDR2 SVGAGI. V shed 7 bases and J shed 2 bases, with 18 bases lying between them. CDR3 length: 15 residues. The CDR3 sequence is CASTIAGLSTYEQYF. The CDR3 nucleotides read TGTGCCAGCACCATAGCCGGACTGAGTACCTACGAGCAGTACTTC.

The CDR3 DNA reads as TGTGCCAGCAGCTTACAACACTACAGCACAGATACGCAGTATTTT. It translates to CASSLQHYSTDTQYF. This rearrangement joins TRBV7-3 to TRBJ2-3; D remains unclear. V was clipped by 2 bases and J by 0 bases, with 9 bases between them. The CDR3 sequence is 15 residues long. CDR1 and CDR2 (germline): SGHTA, FQGTGA.

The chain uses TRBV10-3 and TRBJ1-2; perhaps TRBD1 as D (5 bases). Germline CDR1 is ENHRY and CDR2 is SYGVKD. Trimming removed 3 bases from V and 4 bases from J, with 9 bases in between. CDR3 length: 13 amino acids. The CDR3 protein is CAISDHQGYGYTF. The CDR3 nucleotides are TGTGCCATCAGTGATCATCAGGGCTATGGCTACACCTTC.

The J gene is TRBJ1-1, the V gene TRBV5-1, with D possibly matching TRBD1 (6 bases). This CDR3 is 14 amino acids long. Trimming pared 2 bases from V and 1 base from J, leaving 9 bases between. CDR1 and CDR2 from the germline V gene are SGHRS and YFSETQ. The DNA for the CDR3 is TGCGCCAGCAGCTTCAGGGGCCCGAACACTGAAGCTTTCTTT. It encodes CASSFRGPNTEAFF.

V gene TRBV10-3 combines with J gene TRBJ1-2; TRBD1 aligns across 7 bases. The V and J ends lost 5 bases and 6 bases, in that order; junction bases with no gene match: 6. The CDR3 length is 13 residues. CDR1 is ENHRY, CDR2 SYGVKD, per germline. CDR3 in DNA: TGTGCCATCAGTAATCAGGGGGAAAATGGCTACACCTTC. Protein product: CAISNQGENGYTF.

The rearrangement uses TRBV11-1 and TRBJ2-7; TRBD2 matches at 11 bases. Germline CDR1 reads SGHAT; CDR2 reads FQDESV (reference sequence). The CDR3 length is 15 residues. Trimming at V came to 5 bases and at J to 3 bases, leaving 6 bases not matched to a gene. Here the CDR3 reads CASSHRLAGHYEQYF. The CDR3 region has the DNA TGTGCCAGCAGCCACCGACTAGCGGGGCACTACGAGCAGTACTTC.

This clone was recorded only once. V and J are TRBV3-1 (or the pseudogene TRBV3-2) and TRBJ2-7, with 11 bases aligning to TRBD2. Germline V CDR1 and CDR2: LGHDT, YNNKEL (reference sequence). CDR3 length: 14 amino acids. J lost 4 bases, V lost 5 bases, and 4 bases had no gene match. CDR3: CASSTASGGYEQYF. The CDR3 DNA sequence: TGTGCCAGCAGCACGGCTAGCGGGGGGTACGAGCAGTACTTC.

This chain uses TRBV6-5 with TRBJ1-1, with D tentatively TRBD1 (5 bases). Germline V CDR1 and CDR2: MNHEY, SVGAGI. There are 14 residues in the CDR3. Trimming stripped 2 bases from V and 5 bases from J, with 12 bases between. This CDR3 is CASSYSGTLTEAFF. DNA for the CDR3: TGTGCCAGCAGTTACAGCGGGACCCTTACTGAAGCTTTCTTT.

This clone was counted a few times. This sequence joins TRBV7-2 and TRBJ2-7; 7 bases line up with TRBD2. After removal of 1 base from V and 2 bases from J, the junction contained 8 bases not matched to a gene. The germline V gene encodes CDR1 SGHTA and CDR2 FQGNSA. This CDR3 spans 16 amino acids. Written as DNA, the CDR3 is TGTGCCAGCAGCTTAGAGGGTAGCGGGCTCACCTACGAGCAGTACTTC. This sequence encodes CASSLEGSGLTYEQYF.

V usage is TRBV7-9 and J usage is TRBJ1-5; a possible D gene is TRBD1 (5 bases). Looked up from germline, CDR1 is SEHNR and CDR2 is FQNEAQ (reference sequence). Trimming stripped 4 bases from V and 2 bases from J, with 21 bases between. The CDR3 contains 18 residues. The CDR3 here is CASSYPLTWGNCNQPQHF. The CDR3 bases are TGTGCCAGCAGCTACCCCTTAACCTGGGGCAACTGCAATCAGCCCCAGCATTTT.

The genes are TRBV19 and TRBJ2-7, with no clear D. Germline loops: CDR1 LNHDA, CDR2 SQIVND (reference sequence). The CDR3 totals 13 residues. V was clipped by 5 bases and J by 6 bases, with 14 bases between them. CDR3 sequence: CASSSVRGAEQYF. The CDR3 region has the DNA TGTGCCAGTAGTTCCGTCCGAGGAGCCGAGCAGTACTTC.

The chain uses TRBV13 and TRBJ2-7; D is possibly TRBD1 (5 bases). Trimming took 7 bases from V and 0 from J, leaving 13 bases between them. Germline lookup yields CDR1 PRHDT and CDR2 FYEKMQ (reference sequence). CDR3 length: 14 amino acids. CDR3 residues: CASTYRRNSYEQYF. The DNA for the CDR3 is TGTGCCAGCACCTACAGGCGTAACTCCTACGAGCAGTACTTC. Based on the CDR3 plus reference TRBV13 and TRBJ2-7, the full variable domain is AAGVIQSPRHLIKEKRETATLKCYPIPRHDTVYWYQQGPGQDPQFLISFYEKMQSDKGSIPDRFSAQQFSDYHSELNMSSLELGDSALYFCASTYRRNSYEQYFGPGTRLTVT.

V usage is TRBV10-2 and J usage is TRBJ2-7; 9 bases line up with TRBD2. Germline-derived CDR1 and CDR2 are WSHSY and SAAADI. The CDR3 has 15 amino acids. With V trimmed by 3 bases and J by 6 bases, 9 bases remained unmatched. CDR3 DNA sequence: TGCGCCAGCAGTGAATTAGGCGGGGGGGCCCTCGAGCAGTACTTC. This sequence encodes CASSELGGGALEQYF.